This TCR beta chain is from a study of T cells after yellow fever vaccination. Study-wide points: In sorted memory subsets at day 0, almost all vaccine-responding clonotypes were below detection. Weaker in magnitude, the secondary response showed a faster peak on day 5 versus 15.

TCRdb re-derived calls from the 5' RACE reads in MiXCR, one entry per CDR3 protein. The table lists 45,000 to 60,000 distinct CDR3 sequences, around 6.2% of them singletons. Trimming cost V 10 bases and J 8 bases, with 20 bases left between them. CDR3 length: 13 amino acids. Germline loops: CDR1 MDHEN, CDR2 SYDVKM. This clonotype was obtained from a man aged 18 to 30 who received the YFV17D yellow fever vaccine. This rearrangement joins TRBV28 to TRBJ1-2; D remains ambiguous. Source: PBMCs, either bulk or a sorted T-cell subset (CD4+, CD8+, memory, or dextramer-sorted; not recorded which), taken on the day of the yellow fever booster vaccination. The DNA of the CDR3 is TGTGCCACCACCGGCGGACTTTTATGGGGCTACACCTTC. It encodes CATTGGLLWGYTF.